This TCR beta chain was sequenced during a study of a mutant IDH1 vaccine in newly diagnosed glioma. Looking at the study overall: At weeks 1, 3, 5, 7, 11, 15, 19 and 23, patients received a vaccination, eight in all. Mean patient age was approximately 40 years; roughly 62% were male and around 40% female.

Looked up from germline, CDR1 is MGHDK and CDR2 is SYGVNS. The CDR3 is made up of 13 amino acids. Trimming took 7 bases from V and 7 from J, leaving 17 bases between them. Comments on this clone: Its specificity is not known.

Libraries were prepared by immunoSEQ multiplex PCR; TCRdb keeps only in-frame clonotypes and omits some of them. The sample consists of about 43,000 clones, roughly 80% of them appearing once. The time point was: week 23, last vaccination. Topical imiquimod accompanied each vaccine dose, which consisted of 300 ug of mutant IDH1 20-mer peptide. The sample was PBMCs, taken from a glioma patient whose treatment included an IDH1 peptide vaccine. The chain couples TRBV25-1 to TRBJ2-7; tentatively, D is TRBD2 (6 bases). The TCR was taken from a woman between 18 and 29 years old with glioma. Some clones in this sample may be carry-over from other donors' samples. CDR3 protein: CASMGGLAREQYF. Here the CDR3 DNA reads TGTGCCAGCATGGGGGGTCTAGCACGGGAGCAGTACTTC.